This T cell receptor (beta chain) stems from a study of shared clonotypes between healthy human individuals. Repertoires were generated with immunoSEQ multiplex PCR, while TCRdb's copy carries only in-frame clones and drops some. The sample contains 1,400,000 or so clones, approximately 98.5% of which appear only once. The V gene's germline CDR1 is LGHNA and CDR2 YSLEER. This CDR3 region has 16 residues. Trimming cost V 0 bases and J 3 bases; bases outside gene matches: 5. This rearrangement joins TRBV4-3 to TRBJ2-7; 10 positions match TRBD1. The clonotype was recovered from a man aged 25-40 years in good health. The sequenced material came from naive CD4+ T cells sorted from blood. The subset was: CD45RA+ positively selected. The CDR3: CASSQELGQGRYEQYF. In DNA, the CDR3 is TGCGCCAGCAGCCAAGAACTGGGACAGGGGCGCTACGAGCAGTACTTC.